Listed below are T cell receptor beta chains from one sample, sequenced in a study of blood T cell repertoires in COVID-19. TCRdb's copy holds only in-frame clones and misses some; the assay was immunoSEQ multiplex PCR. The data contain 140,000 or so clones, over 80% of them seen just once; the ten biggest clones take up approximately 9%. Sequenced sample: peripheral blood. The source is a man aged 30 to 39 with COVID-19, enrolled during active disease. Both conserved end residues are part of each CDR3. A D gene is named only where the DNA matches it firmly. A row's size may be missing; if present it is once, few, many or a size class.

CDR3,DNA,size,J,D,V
CASSRTIGANVLTF,TGTGCCAGCAGTCGAACTATTGGGGCCAACGTCCTGACTTTC,-,TRBJ2-6,-,TRBV6-5
CAISLGADTQYF,TGTGCCATCAGCTTAGGGGCGGATACGCAGTATTTT,few,TRBJ2-3,-,TRBV10-3
CASSDLAENTDTQYF,TGCGCCAGCAGTGATTTAGCGGAAAATACAGATACGCAGTATTTT,-,TRBJ2-3,-,TRBV10-1
CASSLGGAIDEQFF,TGTGCCAGCAGTTTGGGGGGGGCAATAGATGAGCAGTTCTTC,few,TRBJ2-1,-,TRBV6-5
CASSLVSSGSPAYEQYF,TGTGCCAGCAGCTTAGTCTCTAGCGGGAGCCCTGCCTACGAGCAGTACTTC,-,TRBJ2-7,TRBD2,TRBV7-9
CASTSSEGGELFF,TGTGCCAGCACCTCTAGCGAGGGCGGGGAGCTGTTTTTT,-,TRBJ2-2,-,TRBV6-5
CASDGGAGINEQFF,TGTGCCAGCGATGGAGGGGCCGGTATTAATGAGCAGTTCTTC,-,TRBJ2-1,-,TRBV7-9
CAIRGTSGDNEQFF,TGTGCCATCCGAGGGACTAGCGGCGACAATGAGCAGTTCTTC,-,TRBJ2-1,TRBD2,TRBV6-5
CAISDQSPRTYEQYF,TGTGCCATCAGTGACCAATCTCCCAGAACCTACGAGCAGTACTTC,-,TRBJ2-7,-,TRBV10-3
CASSLSLVETQYF,TGTGCCAGCAGCTTAAGTCTAGTAGAGACCCAGTACTTC,-,TRBJ2-5,-,TRBV7-9
CASSSQGIGTGELFF,TGTGCCAGCAGCTCCCAGGGTATTGGCACCGGGGAGCTGTTTTTT,-,TRBJ2-2,-,TRBV7-6
CASSVGSGTYEQYF,TGTGCCAGCAGCGTAGGGTCGGGTACCTACGAGCAGTACTTC,-,TRBJ2-7,-,TRBV9
CASSLGASGQIYEQYF,TGTGCCAGCAGCTTGGGGGCTAGCGGGCAGATCTACGAGCAGTACTTC,few,TRBJ2-7,TRBD2,TRBV5-4
CASSDGTRLFSTDTQYF,TGTGCCAGCAGCGATGGGACAAGATTATTTAGCACAGATACGCAGTATTTT,-,TRBJ2-3,-,TRBV9
CASSDSGSIGTEAFF,TGTGCCAGCAGCGACAGTGGTAGTATAGGCACTGAAGCTTTCTTT,many,TRBJ1-1,-,TRBV9
CASSLEVQREDTGELFF,TGTGCCAGCAGCTTAGAGGTCCAGCGGGAGGACACCGGGGAGCTGTTTTTT,-,TRBJ2-2,TRBD2,TRBV7-6
CASSYRGRTDEQYF,TGTGCCAGCAGCTACCGCGGGAGAACGGACGAGCAGTACTTC,-,TRBJ2-7,TRBD2,TRBV7-2
CASSLTSGSKTQYF,TGTGCCAGTAGTTTAACTAGCGGGAGTAAGACCCAGTACTTC,few,TRBJ2-5,TRBD2,TRBV19
CASRPLAGGTDTQYF,TGTGCCAGCAGGCCACTAGCGGGGGGCACAGATACGCAGTATTTT,-,TRBJ2-3,TRBD2,TRBV28